Shown below are 10 T cell receptor beta chains from a single sample sequenced in a study of T cell responses to AZD1222 COVID-19 vaccine. Some clones are missing from TCRdb's copy, which holds only in-frame ones; the method was immunoSEQ multiplex PCR. The sample contains 130,000 to 150,000 clones, more than 85% of which appear only once. The sequencing used peripheral blood, collected on day 0 of AZD1222 vaccination. The source is an adult in good health.

This clone was seen once. The chain carries TRBV3-1 (or the pseudogene TRBV3-2) and TRBJ1-6; TRBD1 might be the D (5 bases). The CDR3 extends over 15 amino acids. Trimming took off 5 bases at V and 10 bases at J, with 18 bases between the two ends. Germline V gene lookup returns CDR1 LGHDT and CDR2 YNNKEL (reference sequence). This chain's CDR3 is CASSSAWGVESPLHF. The CDR3 DNA sequence: TGTGCCAGCAGCTCAGCGTGGGGGGTGGAGTCACCCCTCCACTTT.

The J gene is TRBJ1-1, the V gene TRBV9; 7 bases agree with TRBD1. The CDR3 loop spans 15 amino acids. Germline CDR1 is SGDLS and CDR2 is YYNGEE. After removal of 4 bases from V and 4 bases from J, the junction contained 10 bases not matched to a gene. The CDR3 here is CASSSRGGWGTEAFF. The CDR3 DNA reads TGTGCCAGCAGCTCCAGGGGGGGGTGGGGCACTGAAGCTTTCTTT.

The sample holds a few counts of this clone. V gene TRBV5-1 combines with J gene TRBJ1-1; 7 nucleotides line up with TRBD1. The V and J ends lost 2 bases and 1 base, in that order; junction bases with no gene match: 5. The CDR3 totals 15 residues. The germline V gene encodes CDR1 SGHRS and CDR2 YFSETQ. CDR3 sequence reads: CASSFRGQTNTEAFF. The CDR3 coding sequence is TGCGCCAGCAGCTTCAGGGGACAGACGAACACTGAAGCTTTCTTT.

V and J are TRBV27 and TRBJ2-1, with D possibly matching TRBD2 (7 bases). Trimming left V 6 bases short and J 4 bases short, with 13 bases between. The V gene's germline CDR1 is MNHEY and CDR2 SMNVEV (reference sequence). CDR3 size: 14 residues. The chain's CDR3 is CASRGGGFYNEQFF. DNA for the CDR3: TGTGCCAGCAGAGGGGGGGGATTTTACAATGAGCAGTTCTTC.

The chain carries TRBV11-2 and TRBJ2-7, with D perhaps TRBD1 (6 bases). Per germline, CDR1 SGHAT and CDR2 FQNNGV. This CDR3 has 12 amino acids. V gave up 4 bases and J gave up 5 bases, with 9 bases separating them. The CDR3 DNA reads as TGTGCCAGCAGCTACAGGGTCCACGAGCAGTACTTC. This sequence encodes CASSYRVHEQYF.

This chain joins TRBV28 and TRBJ1-2; no firm D call. The CDR3 covers 14 residues. Germline CDR1 is MDHEN and CDR2 is SYDVKM. Trimming took 8 bases from V and 1 from J, leaving 14 bases between them. The CDR3: CASGPHQLNYGYTF. DNA for the CDR3: TGTGCCAGCGGACCCCACCAACTTAACTATGGCTACACCTTC.

This chain uses TRBV6-1 with TRBJ2-1; no firm D call. V lost 2 bases, J lost 5 bases, and 13 bases lay in between. Germline assignment: CDR1 MNHNS and CDR2 SASEGT. This CDR3 region has 15 residues. The CDR3 here is CASSESVVRHNEQFF. The DNA for the CDR3 is TGTGCCAGCAGTGAATCGGTAGTAAGACACAATGAGCAGTTCTTC.

This clone was counted a few times. This CDR3 is CASSSRTGELYGYTF. In DNA, the CDR3 is TGTGCCAGCAGCTCTAGGACAGGGGAACTCTATGGCTACACCTTC. The chain recombines TRBV7-2 with TRBJ1-2, with 9 bases that match TRBD1. Germline lookup yields CDR1 SGHTA and CDR2 FQGNSA. This CDR3 is built from 15 residues. Losses at the gene ends were 4 bases for V and 4 bases for J; bases not matched to a gene: 7.

The chain employs TRBV3-1 (or the pseudogene TRBV3-2) and TRBJ2-3; D uncertain. CDR1 is LGHDT, CDR2 YNNKEL, per germline (reference sequence). The length of the CDR3 is 13 residues. Deletions cut 4 bases from V and 3 bases from J, with 8 bases between. The DNA of the CDR3 is TGTGCCAGCAGCCCCCGGGTTACAGATACGCAGTATTTT. This encodes CASSPRVTDTQYF.

This chain links TRBV6-6 with TRBJ1-1, with D perhaps TRBD1 (6 bases). Per the germline V gene, CDR1 is MNHNY and CDR2 is SVGAGI (reference sequence). This CDR3 region has 13 residues. Trimming took off 7 bases at V and 0 bases at J, with 9 bases between the two ends. The CDR3 DNA reads as TGTGCCAGCAATCAGGGGCTGAACACTGAAGCTTTCTTT. Translation: CASNQGLNTEAFF.